Listed here are 26 T cell receptor beta chains from one sample, sequenced in a study of OX40 agonist ivuxolimab in advanced cancers. The method was immunoSEQ multiplex PCR; TCRdb's version includes in-frame clones alone and lacks a portion of them. The data hold approximately 120,000 clones, with about 90% observed a single time. The sequencing here drew on CD4+ or CD8+ T cells sorted from blood, taken in a trial of the OX40 agonist ivuxolimab. The receptor source for this set is an adult with an advanced solid tumor such as melanoma, head and neck, liver or kidney cancer.

This chain uses TRBV19 with TRBJ1-5; D may be TRBD1 (6 bases). The germline gives CDR1 LNHDA, CDR2 SQIVND (reference sequence). V gave up 6 bases and J gave up 2 bases, with 17 bases separating them. This CDR3 spans 16 amino acids. CDR3 protein: CASSPWGGPGNQPQHF. The CDR3 DNA sequence: TGTGCCAGTAGCCCCTGGGGGGGGCCGGGCAATCAGCCCCAGCATTTT.

J is TRBJ2-7 and V is TRBV9; the D gene is possibly TRBD1 (6 bases). The CDR3 has 14 amino acids. The germline CDR1 and CDR2 sequences are SGDLS and YYNGEE. V was clipped by 3 bases and J by 2 bases, with 12 bases between them. CDR3 amino acids: CASSEGDGAYEQYF. As DNA, the CDR3 is TGTGCCAGCAGCGAGGGGGACGGGGCCTACGAGCAGTACTTC. Using reference TRBV9 and TRBJ2-7 for the parts outside the CDR3, the full variable domain is DSGVTQTPKHLITATGQRVTLRCSPRSGDLSVYWYQQSLDQGLQFLIQYYNGEERAKGNILERFSAQQFPDLHSELNLSSLELGDSALYFCASSEGDGAYEQYFGPGTRLTVT.

The chain joins TRBV5-1 to TRBJ2-1, with 8 bases aligning to TRBD1. The CDR3 runs 12 residues. V was pared by 7 bases and J by 8 bases, with 5 bases of the junction left unmatched. Germline V CDR1 and CDR2: SGHRS, YFSETQ. CDR3 loop: CASATGVDEQFF. In nucleotides, the CDR3 is TGCGCCAGCGCGACAGGGGTGGATGAGCAGTTCTTC.

This clone has a single count. This chain connects TRBV2 to TRBJ2-1; 8 nucleotides line up with TRBD2. The CDR3 sequence is 14 residues long. The germline CDR1 and CDR2 sequences are SNHLY and FYNNEI. Trimming cost V 4 bases and J 2 bases; bases outside gene matches: 1. The CDR3 DNA follows: TGTGCCAGCAGTGCACTAGCGGCCTACAATGAGCAGTTCTTC. Its translation is CASSALAAYNEQFF.

A remark on this clone: The CDR3 end shows no conserved phenylalanine or tryptophan, and so a read error is likely. This sequence joins TRBV4-3 and TRBJ2-6; no definite D call. The CDR3 has 19 amino acids. The V and J ends lost 0 bases and 0 bases respectively, with 15 bases between them. Per germline, CDR1 LGHNA and CDR2 YSLEER. The CDR3 DNA reads TGCGCCAGCAGCCAAGACCCCCCGGAGTTTAGCTCTGGGGCCAACGTCCTGACTTCC. Residues: CASSQDPPEFSSGANVLTS.

This chain connects TRBV6-6 to TRBJ1-1, with 7 bases matching TRBD1. V lost 0 bases and J lost 5; bases outside the gene matches: 3. This CDR3 is built from 14 residues. The germline gives CDR1 MNHNY, CDR2 SVGAGI (reference sequence). CDR3 loop: CASSYSAQGTEAFF. The DNA of the CDR3 is TGTGCCAGCAGTTACTCAGCACAGGGGACTGAAGCTTTCTTT.

This clone showed up just once. This chain links TRBV2 with TRBJ2-1; 8 bases line up with TRBD1. J lost 4 bases, V lost 10 bases, and 6 bases had no gene match. This CDR3 spans 13 amino acids. The V gene's germline CDR1 is SNHLY and CDR2 FYNNEI. The CDR3 DNA follows: TGTGCCAACACAGGGGGTCTATACAATGAGCAGTTCTTC. Protein: CANTGGLYNEQFF.

The V gene is TRBV5-8, the J gene TRBJ2-1; 8 bases match TRBD1. Germline V gene sequence: CDR1 SGHTS, CDR2 YDEGEE. The CDR3 has 17 residues. Trimming at V came to 0 bases and at J to 5 bases, leaving 10 bases not matched to a gene. CDR3 loop: CASSLAGGDRPHNEQFF. In DNA, the CDR3 is TGTGCCAGCAGCTTGGCCGGAGGGGACAGGCCCCACAATGAGCAGTTCTTC.

V gene TRBV4-1 combines with J gene TRBJ2-5, with a weak D call TRBD1 (5 bases). The CDR3 is 15 amino acids. The V gene's germline CDR1 is MGHRA and CDR2 YSYEKL. Trimming removed 0 bases at V and 2 bases at J, with 10 bases between. CDR3 sequence: CASSQEGRDQETQYF. The CDR3 bases are TGCGCCAGCAGCCAAGAGGGCAGGGATCAAGAGACCCAGTACTTC.

V usage is TRBV5-4 and J usage is TRBJ1-1, with D uncertain. The germline V and J ends were trimmed by 0 bases and 0 bases, with 18 bases remaining between them. The CDR3 is 18 amino acids. Germline V gives CDR1 SGHNT, CDR2 YYREEE (reference sequence). The DNA of the CDR3 is TGTGCCAGCAGCTTGGTACAGCATACTCGAATTATGAACACTGAAGCTTTCTTT. It encodes CASSLVQHTRIMNTEAFF.

The chain carries TRBV7-8 and TRBJ2-3, with 15 positions matching TRBD2. With 4 bases clipped from V and 4 bases from J, the junction kept 3 bases outside the gene matches. CDR1 and CDR2 (germline): SGHVS, FQNEAQ. The CDR3 has 16 residues. The CDR3, as DNA: TGTGCCAGCAGCTCGGGACTAGCGGGAGGCGCAGATACGCAGTATTTT. Translating gives CASSSGLAGGADTQYF.

V usage is TRBV7-9 and J usage is TRBJ2-2, with D tentatively TRBD2 (6 bases). The length of the CDR3 is 13 residues. V lost 4 bases, J lost 7 bases, and 10 bases lay in between. CDR1 SEHNR and CDR2 FQNEAQ come from the germline V gene (reference sequence). CDR3: CASSSRGIGELFF. In nucleotides, the CDR3 is TGTGCCAGCAGCTCGCGGGGAATCGGGGAGCTGTTTTTT.

J is TRBJ2-3 and V is TRBV11-2; TRBD2 might be the D (6 bases). The CDR3 length is 16 residues. Germline CDR1 reads SGHAT; CDR2 reads FQNNGV. Trimming shortened V by 5 bases and J by 2 bases, and 17 bases separated the two germline ends. The CDR3 coding sequence is TGTGCCAGCAGCCCCCTGGGGCGGGGTAACACAGATACGCAGTATTTT. Its translation is CASSPLGRGNTDTQYF.

This clone was picked up a small number of times. Sequence at one end of the junction differs from germline and may be a read error. The rearrangement links TRBV2 to TRBJ2-7, with TRBD1 identical over 8 bases. Germline lookup yields CDR1 SNHLY and CDR2 FYNNEI. The CDR3 totals 13 residues. DNA for the CDR3: TGTGCCGGCAGGACGACAGGGGTCCCCGAGCAGTACTTC. It translates to CAGRTTGVPEQYF.

The chain carries TRBV5-5 and TRBJ1-2; 10 bases fit TRBD1. The CDR3 spans 16 residues. Trimming cost V 4 bases and J 2 bases; bases outside gene matches: 8. Germline-derived CDR1 and CDR2 are SGHKS and YYEKEE (reference sequence). CDR3 coding DNA: TGTGCCAGCAGCCGGAGCGGGACAGGGGTGAACTATGGCTACACCTTC. This sequence encodes CASSRSGTGVNYGYTF.

The V and J genes are TRBV7-2 and TRBJ2-2; D might be TRBD1 (5 bases). This CDR3 region has 16 residues. The germline V gene has CDR1 SGHTA and CDR2 FQGNSA. V lost 5 bases to trimming and J lost 5 bases, with 18 bases between them. In DNA form, the CDR3 reads TGTGCCAGCAGCCCCAGTCGGGCAGGGTGGACCGGGGAGCTGTTTTTT. Translated, it gives CASSPSRAGWTGELFF.

This chain links TRBV28 with TRBJ1-4; D gene uncertain. Trimming took off 6 bases at V and 4 bases at J, with 15 bases between the two ends. The germline V gene encodes CDR1 MDHEN and CDR2 SYDVKM. This CDR3 has 15 residues. The CDR3 DNA follows: TGTGCCAGCAGGAAAACGGGAGCCTTTAATGAAAAACTGTTTTTT. As protein: CASRKTGAFNEKLFF.

This clone has only a few counts. The V gene is TRBV18, the J gene TRBJ1-1; D not certain. Germline CDR1 KGHSH, CDR2 LQKENI. CDR3 length: 13 residues. Trimming stripped 6 bases from V and 3 bases from J, with 11 bases between. CDR3 DNA sequence: TGTGCCAGCTCCATAAGCGAGGACACTGAAGCTTTCTTT. Its translation is CASSISEDTEAFF.

V is TRBV27 and J is TRBJ1-3; unclear D gene. There are 14 residues in the CDR3. V lost 2 bases to trimming and J lost 2 bases, with 7 bases between them. Germline loops: CDR1 MNHEY, CDR2 SMNVEV (reference sequence). The CDR3: CASSLRAAGNTIYF. The DNA for the CDR3 is TGTGCCAGCAGTTTAAGGGCTGCTGGAAACACCATATATTTT.

The rearrangement joins TRBV6-6 to TRBJ2-1; 10 bases match TRBD2. J lost 9 bases, V lost 7 bases, and 6 bases had no gene match. Germline-derived CDR1 and CDR2 are MNHNY and SVGAGI (reference sequence). This CDR3 is built from 13 residues. The CDR3 loop reads CASTASGRGEQFF. The CDR3 DNA is TGTGCCAGCACGGCTAGCGGGAGAGGTGAGCAGTTCTTC.

The chain employs TRBV19 and TRBJ2-1, with D perhaps TRBD1 or TRBD2 (5 bases each). Looked up from germline, CDR1 is LNHDA and CDR2 is SQIVND (reference sequence). Trimming cost V 2 bases and J 0 bases, with 11 bases left between them. This CDR3 region has 16 residues. CDR3: CASSIRPGTSYNEQFF. The DNA for the CDR3 is TGTGCCAGTAGTATACGTCCAGGGACCTCCTACAATGAGCAGTTCTTC.

This rearrangement joins TRBV28 to TRBJ2-1; D is ambiguous. The germline gives CDR1 MDHEN, CDR2 SYDVKM. This CDR3 comprises 15 residues. V dropped 3 bases and J dropped 2 bases, with 11 bases sitting between them. This CDR3 reads CASSLAAATYNEQFF. CDR3 nucleotide sequence: TGTGCCAGCAGTTTGGCGGCAGCTACCTACAATGAGCAGTTCTTC.

This clone has a single count. The V gene is TRBV25-1, the J gene TRBJ2-1, with 8 bases lining up with TRBD2. Germline loops: CDR1 MGHDK, CDR2 SYGVNS. Germline trimming cut 1 base from V and 8 bases from J; bases unmatched to any gene: 4. The CDR3 covers 14 residues. The chain's CDR3 is CASSEFSGRDEQFF. Written as DNA, the CDR3 is TGTGCCAGCAGTGAATTTTCCGGGAGGGATGAGCAGTTCTTC.

With respect to this clone: The same CDR3 can be traced to other DNA sequences in this sample. The chain is built from TRBV18 and TRBJ1-5, with 7 bases fitting TRBD1. CDR1 and CDR2 (germline): KGHSH, LQKENI. The junction had 3 bases not matched to a gene; V was cut back by 3 bases and J by 4 bases. The CDR3 loop spans 14 amino acids. CDR3 nucleotides: TGTGCCAGCTCACCTGGGACAGAAAATCAGCCCCAGCATTTT. Its translation: CASSPGTENQPQHF. Based on the CDR3 plus reference TRBV18 and TRBJ1-5, the full variable domain is NAGVMQNPRHLVRRRGQEARLRCSPMKGHSHVYWYRQLPEEGLKFMVYLQKENIIDESGMPKERFSAEFPKEGPSILRIQQVVRGDSAAYFCASSPGTENQPQHFGDGTRLSIL.

The genes are TRBV7-2 and TRBJ2-5, with 8 bases that match TRBD1. The V gene end was trimmed by 0 bases and the J gene end by 3 bases; junction bases not matched to a gene: 3. Germline V lookup: CDR1 SGHTA, CDR2 FQGNSA. This CDR3 spans 15 amino acids. CDR3 residues: CASSLAQGAKETQYF. The CDR3, as DNA: TGTGCCAGCAGCTTAGCCCAGGGGGCGAAAGAGACCCAGTACTTC.

The V and J genes are TRBV23-1 and TRBJ2-7; D not certain. TRBV23-1 is an ORF for which the function is uncertain. Trimming left V 4 bases short and J 4 bases short, with 17 bases between. The length of the CDR3 is 15 residues. In nucleotides, the CDR3 is TGCGCCAGCAGTCTATTCGGACGGTTACGGTACGAGCAGTACTTC. As protein: CASSLFGRLRYEQYF.